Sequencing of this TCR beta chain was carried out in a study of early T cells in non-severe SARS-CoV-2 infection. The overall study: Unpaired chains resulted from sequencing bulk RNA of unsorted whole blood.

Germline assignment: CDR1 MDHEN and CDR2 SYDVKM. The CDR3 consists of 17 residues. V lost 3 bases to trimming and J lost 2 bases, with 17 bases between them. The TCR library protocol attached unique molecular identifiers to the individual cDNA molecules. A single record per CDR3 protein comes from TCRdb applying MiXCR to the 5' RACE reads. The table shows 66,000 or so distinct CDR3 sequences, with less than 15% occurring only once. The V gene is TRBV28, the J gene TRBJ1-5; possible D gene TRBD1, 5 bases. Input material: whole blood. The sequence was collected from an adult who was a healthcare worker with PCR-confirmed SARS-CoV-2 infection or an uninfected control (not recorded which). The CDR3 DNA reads TGTGCCAGCAGTTTTCAACAGGCAGGAATTCGCAATCAGCCCCAGCATTTT. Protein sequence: CASSFQQAGIRNQPQHF.